The present TCR beta chain was sequenced within a study of T cells in Graves' hyperthyroidism and ophthalmopathy. Study observations and caveats: A model built on 13 V-J features separated ophthalmopathy from stable hyperthyroidism. Most thyroid clonotypes expanded above 0.001 were also detected in blood.

The investigators amplified TCR beta CDR3 regions from RNA transcripts. HTBI primers drove first-round RT-PCR of the TCR CDR3. MiXCR, applied by TCRdb to the multiplex PCR reads, yields one record per CDR3 protein. Of about 100,000 distinct CDR3 sequences listed, 15% to 20% were seen once; the top ten hold about 40%. Graves' hyperthyroidism showing no ophthalmopathy progression within 18 months was considered stable. This clonotype was detected ten times or more. Its specificity is unknown. Trimming took off 2 bases at V and 0 bases at J, with 8 bases between the two ends. There are 15 residues in the CDR3.

The sample consisted of blood. The rearrangement links TRBV12-3 or TRBV12-4 to TRBJ2-1, with no clear D. The TCR was taken from a woman between 45 and 65 years old with Graves' hyperthyroidism. The CDR3 bases are TGTGCCAGCAGTTTATTTGGGCCCTCCTACAATGAGCAGTTCTTC. It yields the protein CASSLFGPSYNEQFF.